The 3 T cell receptor beta chains given below trace back to one sample, sequenced in a study of T cell responses to AZD1222 COVID-19 vaccine. Libraries were prepared by immunoSEQ multiplex PCR; TCRdb keeps only in-frame clonotypes and omits some of them. This repertoire shows 200,000 or so clones, 85% to 90% found once; its top ten account for less than 3%. This specimen was peripheral blood, taken on day 0 of MenACWY control vaccination. These receptors all come from an adult in good health.

The CDR3 coding sequence is TGTGCCAGTAGTATCGATCAGGGGGCTTCACCCCTCCACTTT. Residues: CASSIDQGASPLHF. This rearrangement joins TRBV19 to TRBJ1-6; 8 positions match TRBD1. V gave up 3 bases and J gave up 9 bases; unmatched junction bases: 4. The CDR3 is 14 residues long. Germline assignment: CDR1 LNHDA and CDR2 SQIVND (reference sequence).

The chain is built from TRBV3-1 (or the pseudogene TRBV3-2) and TRBJ1-6, with D perhaps TRBD1 (5 bases). Germline CDR1 and CDR2: LGHDT and YNNKEL (reference sequence). CDR3 length: 15 amino acids. The ends were cut back, 5 bases at V and 10 bases at J, with 18 bases in the middle. CDR3: CASSGREGVQSPLHF. For the CDR3, the DNA is TGTGCCAGCAGCGGGCGAGAAGGGGTTCAATCACCCCTCCACTTT.

The chain has TRBV24-1 and TRBJ2-7; D remains unclear. Trimming pared 2 bases from V and 2 bases from J, leaving 9 bases between. The CDR3 runs to 14 residues. Germline V CDR1 and CDR2: KGHDR, SFDVKD. The CDR3 nucleotides read TGTGCCACCAGTGATTCCTGGATGCCCTACGAGCAGTACTTC. Amino acids: CATSDSWMPYEQYF.